What follows is one TCR beta chain and its context. These data belong to a study of T cells in narcolepsy. Profiled with immunoSEQ multiplex PCR; TCRdb holds only in-frame clones, not every one. The sample includes roughly 34,000 clones, under 90% of them seen just once. The CDR3 sequence is 13 residues long. Trimming removed 7 bases from V and 0 bases from J, with 9 bases in between. Germline CDR1 and CDR2: SEHNR and FQNEAQ (reference sequence). The rearrangement joins TRBV7-9 to TRBJ1-1; D is ambiguous. The sequenced sample consisted of CD45RA- memory CD4+ T cells from PBMCs. The source of this sequence is a human donor with narcolepsy. CDR3 region: CASTLLVNTEAFF. In DNA, the CDR3 is TGTGCCAGCACCCTTCTAGTGAACACTGAAGCTTTCTTT.